The clone carrying this TCR beta chain was recorded only once. The antigen remains undetermined. The data were taken from a study of shared clonotypes between healthy human individuals. As for the study in general: Three CD4 naive, three CD4 memory, two CD8 naive and one CD8 memory plate were used per donor. Study outcomes and limitations: In a handful of donors, around 4.5% of naive CD4 clonotypes appeared in common.

Only Caucasian adults living in Nashville, Tennessee served as donors. Some clones are missing from TCRdb's copy, which holds only in-frame ones; the method was immunoSEQ multiplex PCR. The sample carries 2 million to 3 million clones, roughly 93% recorded once. CDR1 is MDHEN and CDR2 is SYDVKM in the germline V gene. V dropped 5 bases and J dropped 2 bases, with 12 bases sitting between them. The CDR3 has 14 amino acids. The specimen was naive CD4+ T cells from PBMCs. Subset here: CD45RA+ positively selected. The gene calls are TRBV28 and TRBJ2-5; D is unclear. The clonotype was recovered from a man aged 18-30 years in good health. Some clones in this sample may be carry-over from other donors' samples. The CDR3 here is CASSPRLGQETQYF. CDR3 DNA: TGTGCCAGCAGTCCCCGACTGGGACAAGAGACCCAGTACTTC.